These 3 T cell receptor beta chains came from one sample sequenced in a study of T cells after yellow fever vaccination. TCRdb used MiXCR to reprocess the 5' RACE reads, holding one entry per CDR3 protein. Of about 310,000 distinct CDR3 sequences in the sample, around 3.6% are singletons; the top ten hold about 25%. This specimen was PBMCs, taken on the day of the yellow fever booster vaccination. All receptors come from a man between 18 and 29 years old who received the YFV17D yellow fever vaccine.

This clonotype was detected ten times or more. The genes are TRBV5-1 and TRBJ2-3, with 11 bases fitting TRBD2. Trimming at V came to 4 bases and at J to 5 bases, leaving 9 bases not matched to a gene. The CDR3 extends over 16 amino acids. The germline V gene has CDR1 SGHRS and CDR2 YFSETQ. The CDR3 spells CASSGIAGGPQDTQYF. As DNA, the CDR3 is TGCGCCAGCAGCGGAATAGCGGGGGGGCCGCAAGATACGCAGTATTTT.

The chain links TRBV7-9 to TRBJ1-4; TRBD1 agrees at 8 bases. Per germline, CDR1 SEHNR and CDR2 FQNEAQ (reference sequence). Losses at the gene ends were 5 bases for V and 7 bases for J; bases not matched to a gene: 9. CDR3 length: 15 residues. The CDR3 region has the DNA TGTGCCAGCAGCCCACGGACAGGGCGGGCTGAAAAACTGTTTTTT. Amino acids: CASSPRTGRAEKLFF.

This clonotype was observed at least ten times. The rearrangement links TRBV7-2 to TRBJ2-4; D is unresolved. The CDR3 loop spans 15 amino acids. Trimming took off 2 bases at V and 3 bases at J, with 11 bases between the two ends. CDR1 is SGHTA and CDR2 is FQGNSA in the germline V gene. CDR3 bases: TGTGCCAGCAGCTTAAACCGATGGGACAAAAACATTCAGTACTTC. As protein: CASSLNRWDKNIQYF.